This T cell receptor beta chain was sequenced in a study of cytomegalovirus exposure and HLA in healthy donors. The PCR employed 60 Vbeta primers together with 13 Jbeta primers. Profiling relied on immunoSEQ multiplex PCR, and the TCRdb table lists in-frame clones only, not all of them. Here the sample spans about 86,000 clones, around 80% being singletons. This CDR3 is built from 15 residues. V shed 4 bases and J 5 bases; nucleotides not matched to a gene: 8. The germline V gene encodes CDR1 SGHTA and CDR2 FQGNSA. Material: PBMCs. The chain employs TRBV7-2 and TRBJ1-1, with 9 bases fitting TRBD1. The sequence was obtained from a male donor in good health and CMV-seropositive. In DNA, the CDR3 is TGTGCCAGCAGCTCCCGGACAGGGGTACGGACTGAAGCTTTCTTT. Translated: CASSSRTGVRTEAFF.